This TCR beta chain was recorded in a study of identical twins. Overall study results and limits: Model-predicted out-of-frame TCR alpha sharing fell below observed values in monozygotic twins.

A note on this clonotype: The antigen is unknown.

The CDR3 is 11 amino acids. Germline trimming cut 4 bases from V and 11 bases from J; bases unmatched to any gene: 5. Germline assignment: CDR1 DFQATT and CDR2 SNEGSKA (reference sequence). TCRdb reanalysed the 5' RACE reads using MiXCR and keeps one entry per CDR3 protein. The sample carries about 220,000 distinct CDR3 sequences, approximately 7.3% recorded once. This sample also belongs to another study, concerning yellow fever vaccine responses in identical twins.

Input material: CD8+ T cells sorted from blood. The gene calls are TRBV20-1 and TRBJ1-1, with 9 bases identical to TRBD1. The clonotype originates from a woman under 30 in good health. The CDR3 reads CSATDRGNAFF. CDR3 nucleotides: TGCAGTGCTACGGACAGGGGAAACGCTTTCTTT.